This T cell receptor beta chain was sequenced during a study of T cell responses to AZD1222 COVID-19 vaccine. Study observations and caveats: Spike-specific TCRs gained breadth and depth after people received two AZD1222 doses. Nearly half of spike-specific TCRs reportedly target unmutated variant regions.

Method: immunoSEQ multiplex PCR; TCRdb's copy keeps in-frame clones and lacks some. The data show under 80,000 clones, with around 81% seen just once and approximately 24% held by the top ten. In the case of this clone: Its antigen is not known.

V lost 3 bases to trimming and J lost 5 bases, with 14 bases between them. The germline CDR1 and CDR2 sequences are LGHDT and YNNKEL (reference sequence). This CDR3 has 14 amino acids. The material sequenced was peripheral blood, taken 28 days after the second AZD1222 dose. The chain links TRBV3-1 (or the pseudogene TRBV3-2) to TRBJ2-7, with D uncertain. The TCR sequence derives from an adult who received the AZD1222 COVID-19 vaccine. CDR3 sequence reads: CASSQPPWLDEQYF. The CDR3 DNA follows: TGTGCCAGCAGCCAGCCTCCATGGCTCGACGAGCAGTACTTC.